Below are 18 T cell receptor beta chains sequenced from a single sample in a study of T cell responses to AZD1222 COVID-19 vaccine. The data were produced by immunoSEQ multiplex PCR, yet TCRdb's version contains in-frame clones alone and is incomplete. The sample consists of some 150,000 clones, 80% to 90% of them appearing once. The sequenced sample was peripheral blood, obtained after recovery from COVID-19. The receptor source for this set is an adult who had recovered from COVID-19.

V is TRBV27 and J is TRBJ1-1; tentative D call: TRBD1 (6 bases). Looked up from germline, CDR1 is MNHEY and CDR2 is SMNVEV (reference sequence). The CDR3 is 13 amino acids. V was cut by 5 bases and J by 5 bases, with 12 bases left in between. CDR3 in DNA: TGTGCCAGCAGTAACTCCCAGGGGACTGAAGCTTTCTTT. Translated: CASSNSQGTEAFF.

The chain has TRBV29-1 and TRBJ2-1; no reliable D call. The germline V gene has CDR1 SQVTM and CDR2 ANQGSEA. The CDR3 has 12 amino acids. Trimming left V 1 base short and J 7 bases short, with 8 bases between. CDR3 in DNA: TGCAGCGTTGAAGCTAGGCTAAATGAGCAGTTCTTC. It specifies CSVEARLNEQFF.

This chain uses TRBV18 with TRBJ2-1, with 13 nucleotides matching TRBD2. The V gene end was trimmed by 0 bases and the J gene end by 4 bases; junction bases not matched to a gene: 0. The CDR3 is 16 residues long. The germline V gene has CDR1 KGHSH and CDR2 LQKENI. Here the CDR3 reads CASSPPTSGRYNEQFF. CDR3 DNA: TGTGCCAGCTCACCACCGACTAGCGGGAGGTACAATGAGCAGTTCTTC.

This rearrangement joins TRBV29-1 to TRBJ2-7; TRBD1 might be the D (6 bases). Germline lookup yields CDR1 SQVTM and CDR2 ANQGSEA. The CDR3 runs to 13 residues. Deletions cut 6 bases from V and 0 bases from J, with 12 bases between. CDR3 loop: CSVRGRVSYEQYF. The CDR3 coding sequence is TGCAGCGTCAGGGGTCGGGTCTCCTACGAGCAGTACTTC.

The chain couples TRBV19 to TRBJ2-6, with 7 bases identical to TRBD1. Per the germline V gene, CDR1 is LNHDA and CDR2 is SQIVND (reference sequence). V dropped 6 bases and J dropped 0; count of bases not matched to a gene: 11. This CDR3 comprises 18 residues. CDR3 loop: CASRSWTGPSSGANVLTF. The CDR3 DNA reads as TGTGCCAGTAGATCCTGGACAGGTCCCAGCTCTGGGGCCAACGTCCTGACTTTC.

This clone has just one count. CDR3: CASSPPAAFNEKLFF. CDR3 DNA sequence: TGTGCCAGCAGCCCCCCGGCAGCTTTTAATGAAAAACTGTTTTTT. The J gene is TRBJ1-4, the V gene TRBV3-1 (or the pseudogene TRBV3-2); D not resolved. The CDR3 runs 15 residues. From germline, CDR1 is LGHDT and CDR2 YNNKEL (reference sequence). The ends were cut back, 4 bases at V and 4 bases at J, with 13 bases in the middle.

The genes are TRBV14 and TRBJ1-2; a possible D gene is TRBD1 (6 bases). Trimming removed 3 bases at V and 3 bases at J, with 11 bases between. Germline CDR1 SGHDN, CDR2 FVKESK. This CDR3 is 14 amino acids long. CDR3 DNA sequence: TGTGCCAGCAGCCACCGGACAGCATACTATGGCTACACCTTC. This gives the protein CASSHRTAYYGYTF.

The genes are TRBV6-5 and TRBJ1-5; the D gene is possibly TRBD1 (5 bases). The germline V gene has CDR1 MNHEY and CDR2 SVGAGI. Trimming pared 8 bases from V and 0 bases from J, leaving 11 bases between. The CDR3 contains 14 residues. CDR3 DNA: TGTGCCAGCCAGGGCGACCATAGCAATCAGCCCCAGCATTTT. Its translation is CASQGDHSNQPQHF.

The chain couples TRBV27 to TRBJ2-3; D unresolved. This CDR3 contains 14 residues. V lost 8 bases, J lost 0 bases, and 12 bases lay in between. Germline lookup yields CDR1 MNHEY and CDR2 SMNVEV (reference sequence). The CDR3 is CASSVRYSTDTQYF. The CDR3 DNA reads TGTGCCAGCTCAGTCCGCTACAGCACAGATACGCAGTATTTT.

The DNA for the CDR3 is TGTGCCAGCAGCTTCGGCGCAGGGCGGAACACTGAAGCTTTCTTT. Translating gives CASSFGAGRNTEAFF. The rearrangement links TRBV5-4 to TRBJ1-1; the D gene is possibly TRBD1 (5 bases). The germline CDR1 and CDR2 sequences are SGHNT and YYREEE (reference sequence). V was shortened by 2 bases and J by 1 base, with 12 bases between the two germline ends. This CDR3 region has 15 residues.

The chain combines TRBV28 with TRBJ1-2; D is undetermined. Trimming removed 5 bases from V and 6 bases from J, with 19 bases in between. The CDR3 runs 15 residues. Germline V gene data show CDR1 as MDHEN and CDR2 as SYDVKM. The CDR3 nucleotides read TGTGCCAGCAGTCCACTAACACAACCGTGGGATGGCTACACCTTC. The encoded protein is CASSPLTQPWDGYTF.

The chain has TRBV28 and TRBJ2-7; D is unclear. Germline V gives CDR1 MDHEN, CDR2 SYDVKM. Deletions cut 6 bases from V and 5 bases from J, with 17 bases between. The CDR3 length is 14 residues. CDR3 bases: TGTGCCAGCAGCCGCGTCGTAGGTCGGGACGAGCAGTACTTC. Its translation is CASSRVVGRDEQYF. The full variable domain, its missing parts supplied by reference TRBV28 and TRBJ2-7, is DVKVTQSSRYLVKRTGEKVFLECVQDMDHENMFWYRQDPGLGLRLIYFSYDVKMKEKGDIPEGYSVSREKKERFSLILESASTNQTSMYLCASSRVVGRDEQYFGPGTRLTVT.

This sequence joins TRBV6-5 and TRBJ2-3; D not resolved. From germline, CDR1 is MNHEY and CDR2 SVGAGI. V lost 3 bases to trimming and J lost 6 bases, with 4 bases between them. The CDR3 runs to 11 residues. CDR3 amino acids: CASSYSDTQYF. CDR3 nucleotide sequence: TGTGCCAGCAGTTATTCTGATACGCAGTATTTT.

This clone was recorded many times. The chain has TRBV9 and TRBJ1-4, with TRBD1 matching 7 bases. Trimming took 4 bases from V and 16 from J; bases not matched to a gene: 16. Per germline, CDR1 SGDLS and CDR2 YYNGEE. CDR3 size: 14 residues. The CDR3 nucleotides read TGTGCCAGCAGCCCCCCGGGACAGCCCCTCCGGCGGTTTTTT. It codes for CASSPPGQPLRRFF.

The rearrangement links TRBV5-1 to TRBJ2-7; 14 positions match TRBD2. The V and J ends lost 7 bases and 2 bases, in that order; junction bases with no gene match: 17. The germline CDR1 and CDR2 sequences are SGHRS and YFSETQ. There are 19 residues in the CDR3. The CDR3 loop reads CASFLSPGTSGSSTYEQYF. The CDR3 nucleotides read TGCGCCAGCTTCCTATCCCCTGGGACTAGCGGGAGTTCGACCTACGAGCAGTACTTC.

This chain uses TRBV18 with TRBJ1-5, with D possibly matching TRBD1 (5 bases). Germline lookup yields CDR1 KGHSH and CDR2 LQKENI. Between the trimmed V and J ends, which lost 2 bases and 5 bases, there was a span of 10 bases. The length of the CDR3 is 14 residues. This CDR3 reads CASSPGAAHQPQHF. The CDR3 DNA follows: TGTGCCAGCTCACCAGGGGCCGCCCATCAGCCCCAGCATTTT.

The chain has TRBV6-5 and TRBJ2-7; D uncertain. Germline CDR1 and CDR2: MNHEY and SVGAGI. The CDR3 sequence is 14 residues long. The germline V and J ends were trimmed by 8 bases and 2 bases, with 16 bases remaining between them. CDR3 coding DNA: TGTGCCAGCGCTTCCCTCCATGAAGCCTACGAGCAGTACTTC. It is translated as CASASLHEAYEQYF.

V gene TRBV28 combines with J gene TRBJ2-7; 10 nucleotides line up with TRBD1. V shed 6 bases, J shed 5 bases, and the junction held 7 bases outside the gene matches. This CDR3 has 14 amino acids. The germline CDR1 and CDR2 sequences are MDHEN and SYDVKM. CDR3 sequence: CASRWDRGFDEQYF. The CDR3 bases are TGTGCCAGCAGGTGGGACAGGGGATTTGACGAGCAGTACTTC. Variable domain in full (rest from reference TRBV28 and TRBJ2-7): DVKVTQSSRYLVKRTGEKVFLECVQDMDHENMFWYRQDPGLGLRLIYFSYDVKMKEKGDIPEGYSVSREKKERFSLILESASTNQTSMYLCASRWDRGFDEQYFGPGTRLTVT.